Listed below are T cell receptor beta chains from one sample, sequenced in a study of T cells in Graves' hyperthyroidism and ophthalmopathy. A single record per CDR3 protein comes from TCRdb applying MiXCR to the multiplex PCR reads. Altogether 190,000 or so distinct CDR3 sequences are present, about a sixth being singletons, with the ten largest covering about 41%. Material: blood. Source of these receptors: a man aged 35-49 years with Graves' hyperthyroidism. The CDR3 runs from the conserved cysteine through the conserved F or W. The D gene is left open where the match is weak. Rows give clone size only sometimes, using once, few, many, or a class for an expanded clone.

size	D	V	length	J	DNA	CDR3
many	-	TRBV7-8	15	TRBJ1-4	TGTGCCAGCAGCCGCGGGGTGGGGGTTGTTGAAAAACTGTTTTTT	CASSRGVGVVEKLFF
-	-	TRBV5-4	15	TRBJ2-2	TGTGCCAGCAGCACCAGCGTTCCCGGGACCGGGGAGCTGTTTTTT	CASSTSVPGTGELFF
many	TRBD2	TRBV12-3/TRBV12-4	12	TRBJ2-2	TGTGCCAGCAGGGGAGGGGCCGGGGAGCTGTTTTTT	CASRGGAGELFF
-	TRBD1	TRBV6-2/TRBV6-3	15	TRBJ1-2	TGTGCCAGCAGCCGCTCCAGACAGGGAGGCTATGGCTACACCTTC	CASSRSRQGGYGYTF
-	-	TRBV6-2/TRBV6-3	15	TRBJ2-3	TGTGCCACCCTCCGCAAGGGCTACAGCACAGATACGCAGTATTTT	CATLRKGYSTDTQYF
-	TRBD1	TRBV5-1	15	TRBJ2-2	TGCGCCAGCAAAACAACAGGGGGCCATATCGGGGAGCTGTTTTTT	CASKTTGGHIGELFF
many	TRBD1	TRBV7-2	17	TRBJ1-3	TGTGCCAGCAGCCTCCCGGGACAGGGCATCTCTGGAAACACCATATATTTT	CASSLPGQGISGNTIYF
-	-	TRBV6-1	13	TRBJ1-1	TGTGCCAGCAGTAAGGGACGGAACACTGAAGCTTTCTTT	CASSKGRNTEAFF
-	-	TRBV4-3	16	TRBJ1-3	TGCGCCAGCAGCCAACCCCGGGGGAGCTCTGGAAACACCATATATTTT	CASSQPRGSSGNTIYF
-	TRBD2	TRBV7-2	17	TRBJ2-1	TGTGCCAGCAGCTTAGTTTTAGGCGGGGGGGCTTACAATGAGCAGTTCTTC	CASSLVLGGGAYNEQFF
many	-	TRBV15	14	TRBJ2-3	TGTGCCACCAGCACAGGACTAAGCACAGATACGCAGTATTTT	CATSTGLSTDTQYF
many	-	TRBV18	14	TRBJ1-1	TGTGCCAGCTCAAACGCGATGGGGAACACTGAAGCTTTCTTT	CASSNAMGNTEAFF
-	-	TRBV11-3	15	TRBJ2-3	TGTGCCAGCAGCTTAGAGGACGGCCCTACAGATACGCAGTATTTT	CASSLEDGPTDTQYF
-	TRBD1	TRBV28	14	TRBJ1-5	TGTGCCACCCACCGACAGGGCGGCAATCAGCCCCAGCATTTT	CATHRQGGNQPQHF
many	TRBD2	TRBV20-1	14	TRBJ2-1	TGCAGTGCTAGAGACGCGGGGGGGCGGGGTGAGCAGTTCTTC	CSARDAGGRGEQFF
many	TRBD2	TRBV7-2	14	TRBJ2-5	TGTGCCAGCAGAGAGGGACTAGTACAAGAGACCCAGTACTTC	CASREGLVQETQYF
many	-	TRBV7-9	13	TRBJ1-4	TGTGCCAGCAGCTTATCTGGGGGCGAAAAACTGTTTTTT	CASSLSGGEKLFF
few	TRBD2	TRBV4-3	15	TRBJ2-5	TGCGCCAGCAGCCGCGGTCGGCTAGCGGAAGAGACCCAGTACTTC	CASSRGRLAEETQYF
-	TRBD1	TRBV20-1	17	TRBJ1-6	TGCAGTGCTACACGAAACCACGGACAGGGGAGTAATTCACCCCTCCACTTT	CSATRNHGQGSNSPLHF
many	TRBD2	TRBV7-9	14	TRBJ2-3	TGTGCCAGCAGCGAAAGGGAGGGTGCAGATACGCAGTATTTT	CASSEREGADTQYF
many	-	TRBV29-1	13	TRBJ2-1	TGCAGCGTCCAGGGGAGCTCCTACAATGAGCAGTTCTTC	CSVQGSSYNEQFF
-	TRBD2	TRBV5-6	14	TRBJ2-4	TGTGCCAGCAGCCTGGGGGGGACCAAAAACATTCAGTACTTC	CASSLGGTKNIQYF
many	-	TRBV28	13	TRBJ2-7	TGTGCCAGCAGTTCCTCGGGAGTCTACGAGCAGTACTTC	CASSSSGVYEQYF
-	TRBD2	TRBV20-1	18	TRBJ2-3	TGCAGTGCTAGAGACCCGATAGCGGGGGGGTCTGGCACAGATACGCAGTATTTT	CSARDPIAGGSGTDTQYF
many	-	TRBV20-1	13	TRBJ2-7	TGCAGTGCTCCGACCCAAGGTATGGGCGAGCAGTACTTC	CSAPTQGMGEQYF
many	-	TRBV11-2	12	TRBJ1-6	TGTGCCAGCAGCATTCCTAAGGGACCCCTCCACTTT	CASSIPKGPLHF
-	TRBD1	TRBV20-1	15	TRBJ1-2	TGCAGTGCTAGAGATCGAGACAGGGGTAACTATGGCTACACCTTC	CSARDRDRGNYGYTF
many	TRBD1	TRBV7-2	15	TRBJ2-5	TGTGCCAGCAGAAGACAGGGGCGATCCCAAGAGACCCAGTACTTC	CASRRQGRSQETQYF
few	-	TRBV14	13	TRBJ1-2	TGTGCCAGCAGCCAGGGTTTAAACTATGGCTACACCTTC	CASSQGLNYGYTF
many	-	TRBV19	14	TRBJ2-7	TGTGCCAGCCGACCGGGACACGGCTCCTACGAGCAGTACTTC	CASRPGHGSYEQYF
many	TRBD1	TRBV3-1	16	TRBJ1-5	TGTGCCAGCAGCCAAAAGGACAGGGGCGGCAATCAGCCCCAGCATTTT	CASSQKDRGGNQPQHF
-	-	TRBV5-5	16	TRBJ2-7	TGTGCCAGCAGCTTGTATCTTCGTCCGGACTCCTACGAGCAGTACTTC	CASSLYLRPDSYEQYF
-	TRBD1	TRBV20-1	14	TRBJ1-4	TGCAGTGCTAGTTGGACAGGACGAAATGAAAAACTGTTTTTT	CSASWTGRNEKLFF
-	-	TRBV10-3	15	TRBJ2-7	TGTGCCATCAGTGCTTGGAACCGGAGGTCCTACGAGCAGTACTTC	CAISAWNRRSYEQYF
few	TRBD1	TRBV7-6	16	TRBJ2-2	TGTGCCAGCAGCTCATGGACAGGGTCGGATACCGGGGAGCTGTTTTTT	CASSSWTGSDTGELFF